The rows below give T cell receptor beta chains drawn from one sample of a study of Graves' ophthalmopathy and Graves' hyperthyroidism. TCRdb re-called the multiplex PCR reads through MiXCR, storing one row per CDR3 protein. The data hold about 550,000 distinct CDR3 sequences, with roughly 39% observed a single time. Input material: peripheral blood or thyroid tissue (not recorded which). Every receptor here comes from an adult man with Graves' hyperthyroidism. Each CDR3 is given with its conserved first and last residue. A D gene is named only where the DNA matches it firmly. Clone size is shown for a subset of rows, as once, few, many or a class of expanded clone.

- | TRBJ2-7 | TRBV19 | many | 14 | TGTGCCAGTAGTATAGTATTCGGGATCTACGAGCAGTACTTC | CASSIVFGIYEQYF
- | TRBJ1-2 | TRBV5-5 | many | 14 | TGTGCCAGCAGCTTGGTTGACAGGAACTATGGCTACACCTTC | CASSLVDRNYGYTF
- | TRBJ2-7 | TRBV3-1 | - | 15 | TGTGCCAGCAGCCAAGAGCTCCGGGCTACCTACGAGCAGTACTTC | CASSQELRATYEQYF
- | TRBJ1-4 | TRBV11-2 | many | 15 | TGTGCCAGCAGCCGAGACCAGGCAACTAATGAAAAACTGTTTTTT | CASSRDQATNEKLFF
- | TRBJ2-7 | TRBV11-2 | - | 12 | TGTGCCAGCATCTTGACACACTACGAGCAGTACTTC | CASILTHYEQYF
- | TRBJ1-2 | TRBV20-1 | many | 13 | TGCAGTGCTAGAGTTTCTGGGGGCTGGGGCTACACCTTC | CSARVSGGWGYTF
- | TRBJ2-5 | TRBV6-5 | many | 13 | TGTGCCAGCACCGACCCCCCTCAAGAGACCCAGTACTTC | CASTDPPQETQYF
- | TRBJ1-5 | TRBV20-1 | many | 13 | TGCAGTGCGACCCGACAGGTGGATAGGCCCCAGCATTTT | CSATRQVDRPQHF
TRBD2 | TRBJ2-7 | TRBV29-1 | many | 17 | TGCAGCGTTGAGACATTTGTAGCGGGAGGCGCCCTATACGAGCAGTACTTC | CSVETFVAGGALYEQYF
TRBD1 | TRBJ1-2 | TRBV20-1 | many | 14 | TGCAGTGCCGAACGAGGCCAGGGGGCTGATGGCTACACCTTC | CSAERGQGADGYTF
- | TRBJ1-4 | TRBV12-3/TRBV12-4 | many | 17 | TGTGCCAGCAGCAATGGGGGGGGTTTTGCAACTAATGAAAAACTGTTTTTT | CASSNGGGFATNEKLFF
- | TRBJ2-3 | TRBV29-1 | few | 15 | TGCAGCGTTGTTCCACGGGGGACTAGCACAGATACGCAGTATTTT | CSVVPRGTSTDTQYF
TRBD1 | TRBJ1-4 | TRBV9 | once | 14 | TGTGCTAGAGATCTCCGAGGGGGCGGTGAAAAACTGTTTTTT | CARDLRGGGEKLFF
- | TRBJ1-2 | TRBV20-1 | - | 13 | TGCAGTGAGTCATGGGGTACGGACTATGGCTACACCTTC | CSESWGTDYGYTF
- | TRBJ2-5 | TRBV7-9 | - | 20 | - | CASSFYICSVRRDHLETQYF
- | TRBJ1-6 | TRBV2 | once | 15 | TGTGCCAGCAGCCACTCGGATCCACTAAATTCACCCCTCCACTTT | CASSHSDPLNSPLHF
- | TRBJ1-5 | TRBV20-1 | many | 15 | TGCAGTGCTACCTCCCAGGGGACGGGCAATCAGCCCCAGCATTTT | CSATSQGTGNQPQHF
TRBD1 | TRBJ1-4 | TRBV2 | few | 14 | TGTGCCAGCAGTGCGGGACAGGGTATAGAAAAACTGTTTTTT | CASSAGQGIEKLFF
- | TRBJ2-7 | TRBV7-9 | many | 15 | TGTGCCAGCAGCCCAGGTGAGGGGCCTTCCTACGAGCAGTACTTC | CASSPGEGPSYEQYF
TRBD1 | TRBJ2-5 | TRBV11-2 | many | 14 | TGTGCCAGCAGCATCGACAGGGTTGAGGAGACCCAGTACTTC | CASSIDRVEETQYF
- | TRBJ2-5 | TRBV29-1 | many | 15 | TGCAGCGTTGAGAGACAGCCCATACCTGGGGGGACCCAGTACTTC | CSVERQPIPGGTQYF
TRBD1 | TRBJ2-7 | TRBV29-1 | - | 13 | TGCAGCGTTGAACGGACAGGGGGCGGCGAGCAGTACTTC | CSVERTGGGEQYF
- | TRBJ1-1 | TRBV30 | - | 11 | TGTGCCTGGAGTTTTCGGACTGAAGCTTTCTTT | CAWSFRTEAFF
TRBD1 | TRBJ1-1 | TRBV24-1 | many | 13 | TGTGCCACCAGTTATACAGGGGGGACTGAAGCTTTCTTT | CATSYTGGTEAFF
- | TRBJ1-2 | TRBV28 | - | 13 | TGTGCCAGCAGTTTAGTAGGGGCGGGGGGCTACACCTTC | CASSLVGAGGYTF
TRBD1 | TRBJ1-2 | TRBV19 | few | 14 | TGTGCCAGTAGTGGACAACAGGGGCTGTATGGCTACACCTTC | CASSGQQGLYGYTF
- | TRBJ1-2 | TRBV2 | few | 14 | TGTGCCAGCAGACGACAGACTACTAACTATGGCTACACCTTC | CASRRQTTNYGYTF
- | TRBJ1-2 | TRBV20-1 | - | 16 | TGCAGTGCCCCCCTATTTGGGGGCTCCTCCCATATTGGCTACACCTTC | CSAPLFGGSSHIGYTF
TRBD2 | TRBJ2-7 | TRBV20-1 | many | 17 | TGCAGTGCCCTCTCCGGGACTAGCGGGAGGGCAAGGTACGAGCAGTACTTC | CSALSGTSGRARYEQYF
- | TRBJ1-5 | TRBV20-1 | many | 14 | TGCAGTGCGACCATCGACGAGACCAATCAGCCCCAGCATTTT | CSATIDETNQPQHF
- | TRBJ2-5 | TRBV7-9 | many | 14 | TGTGCCAGCAGCTTGGGGGGAGCCATGGAGACCCAGTACTTC | CASSLGGAMETQYF
- | TRBJ1-5 | TRBV4-1 | many | 13 | TGCGCCAGCAGCCAAGATAGGAGACAGCCCCAGCATTTT | CASSQDRRQPQHF
- | TRBJ1-5 | TRBV7-9 | - | 15 | TGTGCCAGCAGCCTGAAGCGGGAGTCTCGTCAGCCCCAGCATTTT | CASSLKRESRQPQHF
- | TRBJ1-6 | TRBV6-1 | many | 11 | TGTGCCAGCAGTGAAGAAAAGCCCCTCCACTTT | CASSEEKPLHF
TRBD2 | TRBJ2-7 | TRBV12-3/TRBV12-4 | few | 16 | TGTGCCAGCAGTGCCGGGGCACTAGCGGGATCGTTCGAGCAGTACTTC | CASSAGALAGSFEQYF
TRBD1 | TRBJ1-2 | TRBV7-9 | many | 14 | TGTGCCAGCAACCGACAGGGGATTAACTATGGCTACACCTTC | CASNRQGINYGYTF
TRBD2 | TRBJ2-1 | TRBV29-1 | - | 15 | TGCAGCGTTGAAGATCTCGCTAGCGGGGGGAATGAGCAGTTCTTC | CSVEDLASGGNEQFF
- | TRBJ2-7 | TRBV20-1 | many | 13 | TGCAGTGCTAGCGGGGGGCACTCCTACGAGCAGTACTTC | CSASGGHSYEQYF
- | TRBJ1-1 | TRBV2 | many | 15 | TGTGCCAGCAGTGTCCCCCGAGCCGTGAACACTGAAGCTTTCTTT | CASSVPRAVNTEAFF
- | TRBJ2-5 | TRBV24-1 | many | 12 | TGTGCCACCAGTGATTTCACCCAGACCCAGTACTTC | CATSDFTQTQYF